Shown below are 29 T cell receptor beta chains from a single sample sequenced in a study of blood T cell repertoires in COVID-19. Sequenced by immunoSEQ multiplex PCR; TCRdb stores in-frame clones only, minus some. The sample lists 50,000 to 75,000 clones; roughly 79% were seen once. Sequenced material: peripheral blood. The origin of the receptors is a woman older than 75 with active or convalescent COVID-19.

This clone was found a few times. The gene calls are TRBV5-1 and TRBJ1-1, with 9 bases matching TRBD1. The CDR3 length is 18 residues. Unmatched junction bases numbered 12, after V lost 0 bases and J lost 3 bases. The germline gives CDR1 SGHRS, CDR2 YFSETQ. In nucleotides, the CDR3 is TGCGCCAGCAGCTTGGGTACAGGGGGCGCGGGTATAGACACTGAAGCTTTCTTT. Its protein product is CASSLGTGGAGIDTEAFF.

The chain recombines TRBV11-2 with TRBJ2-2; D possibly corresponds to TRBD2 (5 bases). The length of the CDR3 is 14 residues. Germline CDR1 reads SGHAT; CDR2 reads FQNNGV. The V gene lost 5 bases and the J gene lost 4 bases, with 11 bases spanning the gap. The CDR3 bases are TGTGCCAGCAGCCCCCGACGGGGCACCGGGGAGCTGTTTTTT. Translated: CASSPRRGTGELFF.

The chain combines TRBV29-1 with TRBJ2-7; D unclear. The CDR3 runs 15 residues. Trimming cost V 2 bases and J 2 bases, with 16 bases left between them. Germline assignment: CDR1 SQVTM and CDR2 ANQGSEA. The CDR3 protein is CSVELGDRGAYEQYF. In DNA form, the CDR3 reads TGCAGCGTTGAATTAGGAGACCGCGGAGCCTACGAGCAGTACTTC.

The chain employs TRBV6-2 or TRBV6-3 and TRBJ2-2; 8 bases are shared with TRBD2. Trimming took 2 bases from V and 8 from J; bases not matched to a gene: 4. The CDR3 has 14 amino acids. The V gene's germline CDR1 is MNHEY and CDR2 SVGEGT. CDR3 sequence reads: CASSYRGGPGELFF. CDR3 sequence (DNA): TGTGCCAGCAGTTACCGGGGGGGCCCGGGGGAGCTGTTTTTT.

This rearrangement joins TRBV27 to TRBJ1-5, with TRBD1 identical over 9 bases. The CDR3 consists of 14 residues. The germline V gene has CDR1 MNHEY and CDR2 SMNVEV (reference sequence). V lost 6 bases, J lost 1 base, and 1 base stayed unmatched. CDR3 protein: CASRGTGSNQPQHF. The CDR3 bases are TGTGCCAGCAGAGGGACAGGGAGCAATCAGCCCCAGCATTTT.

The V call is TRBV12-3 or TRBV12-4, the J call TRBJ1-2; D is possibly TRBD1 (6 bases). The V end was cut by 2 bases, the J end by 5 bases, with 6 bases between. This CDR3 is built from 12 residues. The CDR3 protein is CASSLQGYGYTF. CDR3 sequence (DNA): TGTGCCAGCAGTTTACAGGGGTATGGCTACACCTTC.

This clone was seen a single time. The gene calls are TRBV10-2 and TRBJ2-3; 11 nucleotides align to TRBD2. Germline trimming cut 6 bases from V and 2 bases from J; bases unmatched to any gene: 13. In germline, CDR1 is WSHSY, CDR2 SAAADI. This CDR3 has 18 residues. This chain's CDR3 is CASRSLPTSGGITDTQYF. The CDR3 DNA follows: TGCGCCAGCAGGTCCCTCCCCACTAGCGGGGGAATCACAGATACGCAGTATTTT.

The rearrangement uses TRBV25-1 and TRBJ1-2; 7 nucleotides match TRBD1. Trimming took 6 bases from V and 2 from J; bases not matched to a gene: 6. The CDR3 sequence is 14 residues long. Looked up from germline, CDR1 is MGHDK and CDR2 is SYGVNS. The CDR3 protein is CASRAPGQNYGYTF. The CDR3 DNA reads TGTGCCAGCAGGGCACCGGGACAGAACTATGGCTACACCTTC.

The genes are TRBV4-3 and TRBJ2-3, with TRBD1 matching 8 bases. This CDR3 has 13 amino acids. Germline V gives CDR1 LGHNA, CDR2 YSLEER. Trimming cost V 3 bases and J 6 bases; bases outside gene matches: 2. The DNA for the CDR3 is TGCGCCAGCAGCCAGCAGGGGGCGGATACGCAGTATTTT. Translated: CASSQQGADTQYF.

J is TRBJ2-1 and V is TRBV18, with D tentatively TRBD1 (6 bases). The CDR3 is made up of 15 amino acids. CDR1 is KGHSH, CDR2 LQKENI, per germline. The V end lost 5 bases, the J end lost 5 bases, and 16 bases lay between the germline ends. This chain's CDR3 is CASSRPGRQDNEQFF. The DNA of the CDR3 is TGTGCCAGCTCAAGGCCGGGGCGACAGGACAATGAGCAGTTCTTC.

V usage is TRBV4-3 and J usage is TRBJ1-5; perhaps TRBD1 as D (5 bases). Deletions cut 0 bases from V and 6 bases from J, with 18 bases between. CDR1 is LGHNA and CDR2 is YSLEER in the germline V gene. This CDR3 has 17 amino acids. This CDR3 reads CASSQDIGGAGLQPQHF. The CDR3 DNA reads TGCGCCAGCAGCCAAGATATCGGAGGGGCCGGGCTTCAGCCCCAGCATTTT.

The gene calls are TRBV5-1 and TRBJ1-2, with D perhaps matching TRBD1 (5 bases). V lost 0 bases to trimming and J lost 3 bases, with 9 bases between them. This CDR3 is 14 amino acids long. From germline, CDR1 is SGHRS and CDR2 YFSETQ. DNA for the CDR3: TGCGCCAGCAGCTTGGGAATAGGGGACTATGGCTACACCTTC. Protein product: CASSLGIGDYGYTF.

The chain links TRBV6-5 to TRBJ2-1; TRBD2 matches at 12 bases. In germline, CDR1 is MNHEY, CDR2 SVGAGI. The CDR3 consists of 15 residues. Trimming removed 5 bases from V and 6 bases from J; junction bases left unmatched: 5. The CDR3 DNA sequence: TGTGCCAGCAGTCATACTAGCGGGGGGTTCAATGAGCAGTTCTTC. It codes for CASSHTSGGFNEQFF.

The chain employs TRBV28 and TRBJ1-4, with 9 bases matching TRBD1. The germline CDR1 and CDR2 sequences are MDHEN and SYDVKM. V dropped 7 bases and J dropped 4; count of bases not matched to a gene: 7. The CDR3 is made up of 15 amino acids. CDR3: CASKGQGGFNEKLFF. The CDR3 DNA sequence: TGTGCCAGCAAGGGACAGGGAGGTTTTAATGAAAAACTGTTTTTT.

The chain recombines TRBV5-8 with TRBJ2-1; D perhaps matches TRBD2 (5 bases). Germline V CDR1 and CDR2: SGHTS, YDEGEE. Trimming cost V 0 bases and J 7 bases, with 14 bases left between them. The CDR3 sequence is 15 residues long. The chain's CDR3 is CASSLGPEGRNEQFF. CDR3 nucleotide sequence: TGTGCCAGCAGCTTGGGCCCTGAAGGGAGAAATGAGCAGTTCTTC.

The count of this clone is one. Here the CDR3 reads CASSLTLLSSGNTIYF. The CDR3 region has the DNA TGTGCCAGCAGCCTCACCCTACTTAGCTCTGGAAACACCATATATTTT. This chain joins TRBV4-2 and TRBJ1-3; no reliable D call. From germline, CDR1 is LGHNA and CDR2 YNFKEQ. V lost 4 bases, J lost 0 bases, and 13 bases lay in between. This CDR3 is built from 16 residues.

This chain links TRBV11-3 with TRBJ2-7; D perhaps matches TRBD2 (5 bases). V was pared by 3 bases and J by 4 bases, with 10 bases between. This CDR3 is 13 amino acids long. From germline, CDR1 is SGHNT and CDR2 YENEEA. CDR3 sequence (DNA): TGTGCCAGCAGCTTCTCCCGGGGATACGAGCAGTACTTC. Translated: CASSFSRGYEQYF.

The chain carries TRBV2 and TRBJ1-5; no clear D gene. The CDR3 sequence is 13 residues long. Germline V lookup: CDR1 SNHLY, CDR2 FYNNEI. Trimming took 6 bases from V and 0 from J, leaving 6 bases between them. The CDR3: CASRRDSNQPQHF. DNA of the CDR3: TGTGCCAGCAGGCGGGATAGCAATCAGCCCCAGCATTTT.

The chain recombines TRBV24-1 with TRBJ2-1, with 9 bases aligning to TRBD2. CDR3 length: 15 residues. Germline lookup yields CDR1 KGHDR and CDR2 SFDVKD. V was pared by 6 bases and J by 9 bases, with 11 bases of the junction left unmatched. The CDR3, as DNA: TGTGCCACCAGTATCTCCGGGACTAGCAACGGTGAGCAGTTCTTC. The encoded protein is CATSISGTSNGEQFF.

The chain combines TRBV6-2 or TRBV6-3 with TRBJ1-1, with D hard to call. Germline V gene sequence: CDR1 MNHEY, CDR2 SVGEGT. V dropped 2 bases and J dropped 1 base, with 5 bases sitting between them. CDR3 length equals 13 residues. CDR3 sequence: CASSYAGNTEAFF. The CDR3 DNA follows: TGTGCCAGCAGTTACGCGGGGAACACTGAAGCTTTCTTT.

CDR3 bases: TGTGCCAGCAGTGAAGGGCCGGGCGTCCTGACTTTC. Its translation: CASSEGPGVLTF. This chain uses TRBV6-1 with TRBJ2-6; D remains unclear. Trimming pared 1 base from V and 12 bases from J, leaving 7 bases between. The CDR3 sequence is 12 residues long. Looked up from germline, CDR1 is MNHNS and CDR2 is SASEGT.

This clone turned up a few times. The J gene is TRBJ2-5, the V gene TRBV28; D might be TRBD1 (5 bases). V lost 10 bases and J 4 bases, leaving 13 bases between the germline ends. The CDR3 contains 12 residues. The germline CDR1 and CDR2 sequences are MDHEN and SYDVKM. The CDR3 protein is CATGSAGETQYF. The CDR3 DNA follows: TGTGCCACAGGGTCAGCCGGAGAGACCCAGTACTTC.

The chain recombines TRBV7-9 with TRBJ1-1; 8 nucleotides align to TRBD1. The ends lost 5 bases at V and 2 bases at J; junction bases unmatched: 4. Germline V gives CDR1 SEHNR, CDR2 FQNEAQ (reference sequence). CDR3 length: 14 residues. CDR3 in DNA: TGTGCCAGCAGCCGGGACAGGCTCAACACTGAAGCTTTCTTT. It encodes CASSRDRLNTEAFF.

The V call is TRBV6-2 or TRBV6-3, the J call TRBJ1-2; 7 bases are shared with TRBD1. With 4 bases clipped from V and 2 bases from J, the junction kept 4 bases outside the gene matches. This CDR3 has 14 amino acids. CDR1 is MNHEY, CDR2 SVGEGT, per germline. CDR3 nucleotide sequence: TGTGCCAGCAGTTCCACGACAGGGAACTATGGCTACACCTTC. This codes for CASSSTTGNYGYTF.

This clone appeared once. V and J are TRBV18 and TRBJ1-1; 8 bases line up with TRBD1. The junction had 10 bases not matched to a gene; V was cut back by 2 bases and J by 5 bases. The CDR3 consists of 16 residues. The germline gives CDR1 KGHSH, CDR2 LQKENI. CDR3 coding DNA: TGTGCCAGCTCACCAATCATCGCAGGGGGCCTAACTGAAGCTTTCTTT. Protein product: CASSPIIAGGLTEAFF.

The chain recombines TRBV2 with TRBJ1-3; 7 nucleotides align to TRBD1. The V gene end was trimmed by 7 bases and the J gene end by 3 bases; junction bases not matched to a gene: 15. The CDR3 consists of 17 residues. Germline V lookup: CDR1 SNHLY, CDR2 FYNNEI. CDR3 sequence reads: CASTTGALFTGGNTIYF. The CDR3 DNA reads TGTGCCAGCACAACAGGGGCCCTATTTACAGGTGGAAACACCATATATTTT.

This sequence joins TRBV18 and TRBJ1-1, with D uncertain. The V gene lost 2 bases and the J gene lost 4 bases, with 11 bases spanning the gap. CDR1 and CDR2 from the germline V gene are KGHSH and LQKENI. The CDR3 spans 14 residues. The CDR3 coding sequence is TGTGCCAGCTCACCAGTTTTAGGGAGCACTGAAGCTTTCTTT. It is translated as CASSPVLGSTEAFF. The full variable domain, rest sourced from reference TRBV18 and TRBJ1-1, is NAGVMQNPRHLVRRRGQEARLRCSPMKGHSHVYWYRQLPEEGLKFMVYLQKENIIDESGMPKERFSAEFPKEGPSILRIQQVVRGDSAAYFCASSPVLGSTEAFFGQGTRLTVV.

The CDR3 is CASSSRLAGGPPYF. The CDR3 DNA sequence: TGTGCCAGCAGTTCCCGACTAGCGGGGGGACCTCCGTATTTT. The rearrangement joins TRBV5-8 to TRBJ2-3; TRBD2 matches at 13 bases. The CDR3 has 14 residues. Germline lookup yields CDR1 SGHTS and CDR2 YDEGEE. V trimming: 5 bases; J trimming: 14 bases; junction bases outside the gene matches: 11.

The chain uses TRBV28 and TRBJ1-2; weak D call: TRBD1 (5 bases). CDR3 length equals 14 residues. Trimming left V 8 bases short and J 2 bases short, with 15 bases between. Germline V gives CDR1 MDHEN, CDR2 SYDVKM. The DNA for the CDR3 is TGTGCCAGCCGACTTCCGACAGAGAACTATGGCTACACCTTC. It specifies CASRLPTENYGYTF.